Included here is one TCR beta chain sequence, with context. Its antigen is not identified. The method was immunoSEQ multiplex PCR; TCRdb's version includes in-frame clones alone and lacks a portion of them. This sample has 55,000 to 80,000 clones, with roughly 84% found just once. The CDR3 extends over 14 amino acids. Germline CDR1 reads LGHDT; CDR2 reads YNNKEL (reference sequence). Trimming shortened V by 3 bases and J by 4 bases, and 12 bases separated the two germline ends. The data were obtained in a study of T cell responses to AZD1222 COVID-19 vaccine. Overall study findings and caveats: Donors, mostly white British, included more females; clonal diversity was possibly underestimated.

V usage is TRBV3-1 (or the pseudogene TRBV3-2) and J usage is TRBJ1-1, with D tentatively TRBD1 (6 bases). This specimen consisted of peripheral blood, obtained on day 0 of AZD1222 vaccination. This sequence was found in an adult in good health. The CDR3 region has the DNA TGTGCCAGCAGCCATAACAGGGCGGGCACTGAAGCTTTCTTT. This sequence encodes CASSHNRAGTEAFF.